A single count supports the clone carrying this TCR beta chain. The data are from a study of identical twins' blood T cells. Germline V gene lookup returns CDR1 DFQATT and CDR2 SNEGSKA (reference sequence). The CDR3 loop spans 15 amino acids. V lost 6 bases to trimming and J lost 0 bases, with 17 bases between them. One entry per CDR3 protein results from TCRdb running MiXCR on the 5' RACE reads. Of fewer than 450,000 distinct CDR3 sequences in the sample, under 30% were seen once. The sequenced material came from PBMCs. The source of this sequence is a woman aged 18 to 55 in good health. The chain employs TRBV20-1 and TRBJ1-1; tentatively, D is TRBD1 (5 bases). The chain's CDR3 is CSASVGGGMNTEAFF. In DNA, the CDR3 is TGCAGTGCCAGTGTTGGTGGGGGGATGAACACTGAAGCTTTCTTT.